Below, 21 T cell receptor beta chains from the same sample are listed, as sequenced in a study of shared clonotypes between healthy human individuals (dated by TCRdb to about 2020). Receptors were amplified or captured by the immunoSEQ multiplex PCR assay. TCRdb limited this immuneACCESS table to in-frame rearrangements with V and J called. A share of clones is missing; checked studies link under half to unresolved V genes, and the rest is unexplained. The sample table shows some 500,000 clones, and 65% to 80% are seen once. The leading ten clones occupy about 12% of the sample. Sequencing was performed on PBMCs. Source of these receptors: a woman between 40 and 55 years old in good health. Some clones in this sample may be carry-over from other donors' samples.

J is TRBJ2-3 and V is TRBV5-4, with 7 bases aligning to TRBD2. The germline V gene encodes CDR1 SGHNT and CDR2 YYREEE (reference sequence). The CDR3 is 16 amino acids. V was pared by 4 bases and J by 2 bases, with 10 bases of the junction left unmatched. The CDR3, as DNA: TGTGCCAGCAGCCCAGGCGGGAGACGCGCCACAGATACGCAGTATTTT. As protein: CASSPGGRRATDTQYF.

V is TRBV6-6 and J is TRBJ2-3; perhaps D is TRBD1 or TRBD2 (6 bases each). Germline V gene sequence: CDR1 MNHNY, CDR2 SVGAGI (reference sequence). This CDR3 comprises 13 residues. The ends were cut back, 11 bases at V and 1 base at J, with 13 bases in the middle. The DNA for the CDR3 is TGTGCCGGGGGGCGCAGGGGCACAGATACGCAGTATTTT. Translating gives CAGGRRGTDTQYF.

The chain combines TRBV7-8 with TRBJ2-3, with unresolved D. Germline V gene lookup returns CDR1 SGHVS and CDR2 FQNEAQ. The CDR3 spans 13 residues. With 1 base removed from V and 3 bases from J, the gap between germline ends came to 5 bases. CDR3 residues: CASSLEGTDTQYF. The DNA for the CDR3 is TGTGCCAGCAGCTTAGAAGGGACAGATACGCAGTATTTT.

The chain combines TRBV5-1 with TRBJ2-1, with 9 bases that match TRBD2. V shed 1 base, J shed 0 bases, and the junction held 8 bases outside the gene matches. This CDR3 is 18 amino acids long. CDR1 and CDR2 (germline): SGHRS, YFSETQ. In DNA, the CDR3 is TGCGCCAGCAGCTTGAGGTCTAGCGGGATGAGCTCCTACAATGAGCAGTTCTTC. Its translation is CASSLRSSGMSSYNEQFF.

This chain connects TRBV5-6 to TRBJ1-6, with TRBD1 identical over 7 bases. This CDR3 region has 13 residues. CDR1 and CDR2 from the germline V gene are SGHDT and YYEEEE. Trimming took 3 bases from V and 10 from J; bases not matched to a gene: 4. Here the CDR3 DNA reads TGTGCCAGCAGCTCCACAGGGGACTCACCCCTCCACTTT. It yields the protein CASSSTGDSPLHF.

The chain employs TRBV5-1 and TRBJ2-7; 7 bases align to TRBD1. Per the germline V gene, CDR1 is SGHRS and CDR2 is YFSETQ. Unmatched junction bases numbered 12, after V lost 7 bases and J lost 5 bases. The CDR3 has 14 residues. CDR3 in DNA: TGCGCCAGCTCCCGGAATACAGGGGCCGACGAGCAGTACTTC. It yields the protein CASSRNTGADEQYF.

To note about this clone: Other DNA sequences in this specimen translate into the identical CDR3. This chain links TRBV28 with TRBJ1-4; D call uncertain. Trimming took off 8 bases at V and 5 bases at J, with 12 bases between the two ends. CDR3 length: 13 residues. The germline CDR1 and CDR2 sequences are MDHEN and SYDVKM. The CDR3 bases are TGTGCCAGCCTCCGAGGGCCGAATGAAAAACTGTTTTTT. It encodes CASLRGPNEKLFF.

Turning to this clone: A much larger clone is a single base away; this may be a read error. The J gene is TRBJ2-1, the V gene TRBV2; 11 bases map to TRBD2. Germline V gene lookup returns CDR1 SNHLY and CDR2 FYNNEI. V was pared by 6 bases and J by 15 bases, with 10 bases of the junction left unmatched. The CDR3 is 13 amino acids. CDR3 loop: CASRVAGGQEGFF. CDR3 nucleotide sequence: TGTGCCAGCAGAGTAGCGGGAGGGCAGGAGGGGTTCTTC.

V is TRBV6-1 and J is TRBJ2-2; D uncertain. Germline V gene sequence: CDR1 MNHNS, CDR2 SASEGT. The CDR3 is 14 residues long. Trimming left V 7 bases short and J 2 bases short, with 11 bases between. As DNA, the CDR3 is TGTGCCAGCAAAGGAGCGAGAAACACCGGGGAGCTGTTTTTT. Protein: CASKGARNTGELFF.

Only one count was recorded for this clone. This chain links TRBV7-2 with TRBJ2-7; no reliable D call. The CDR3 spans 13 residues. Germline CDR1 and CDR2: SGHTA and FQGNSA. V lost 6 bases and J lost 2, with 11 bases in between. The CDR3 here is CASSSRVAYEQYF. CDR3 bases: TGTGCCAGCAGTTCACGGGTTGCCTACGAGCAGTACTTC.

This clone was counted once. The rearrangement links TRBV28 to TRBJ1-2, with 12 nucleotides matching TRBD1. Germline values: CDR1 MDHEN, CDR2 SYDVKM. V shed 6 bases, J shed 3 bases, and the junction held 5 bases outside the gene matches. The CDR3 contains 15 residues. The CDR3 nucleotides read TGTGCCAGCAGCCTGGGACAGGGGGCGTACTATGGCTACACCTTC. The encoded protein is CASSLGQGAYYGYTF.

The V call is TRBV28, the J call TRBJ1-4, with D possibly matching TRBD1 (6 bases). This CDR3 comprises 15 residues. CDR1 and CDR2 (germline): MDHEN, SYDVKM. V gave up 6 bases and J gave up 7 bases, with 18 bases separating them. The CDR3 region has the DNA TGTGCCAGCAGCGATGGGACACCCTGGGGTGAAAAACTGTTTTTT. Translation gives CASSDGTPWGEKLFF.

The chain joins TRBV11-2 to TRBJ1-4; 9 bases match TRBD1. V was clipped by 4 bases and J by 8 bases; unmatched bases: 8. This CDR3 contains 15 residues. Germline V gives CDR1 SGHAT, CDR2 FQNNGV. The CDR3 region is CASSSTRQGGEKLFF. The DNA for the CDR3 is TGTGCCAGCAGCTCGACCAGACAGGGGGGGGAAAAACTGTTTTTT. The full variable domain, its missing parts supplied by reference TRBV11-2 and TRBJ1-4, is EAGVAQSPRYKIIEKRQSVAFWCNPISGHATLYWYQQILGQGPKLLIQFQNNGVVDDSQLPKDRFSAERLKGVDSTLKIQPAKLEDSAVYLCASSSTRQGGEKLFFGSGTQLSVL.

The J gene is TRBJ1-3, the V gene TRBV19; D uncertain. This CDR3 is built from 16 residues. The germline CDR1 and CDR2 sequences are LNHDA and SQIVND (reference sequence). V lost 8 bases, J lost 1 base, and 18 bases lay in between. The CDR3 DNA is TGTGCCAGTGTCCCCCAGGACGAGCGGTCTGGAAACACCATATATTTT. Residues: CASVPQDERSGNTIYF.

V is TRBV15 and J is TRBJ2-7, with D maybe TRBD2 (5 bases). Germline CDR1 LNHNV, CDR2 YYDKDF (reference sequence). V lost 0 bases and J lost 3, with 15 bases in between. This CDR3 contains 16 residues. The CDR3 loop reads CATSRDQEGLIYEQYF. CDR3 coding DNA: TGTGCCACCAGCAGAGATCAGGAAGGACTTATCTACGAGCAGTACTTC.

This sequence joins TRBV5-4 and TRBJ2-2; 12 nucleotides align to TRBD2. In germline, CDR1 is SGHNT, CDR2 YYREEE (reference sequence). V lost 2 bases, J lost 7 bases, and 9 bases stayed unmatched. The CDR3 length is 17 residues. CDR3 DNA sequence: TGTGCCAGCAGCTTCCTACTAGCGGGAGGAGGAATCGGGGAGCTGTTTTTT. Amino acids: CASSFLLAGGGIGELFF.

This chain joins TRBV5-1 and TRBJ1-1, with TRBD1 matching 9 bases. CDR3 length equals 15 residues. The germline gives CDR1 SGHRS, CDR2 YFSETQ. The junction had 8 bases not matched to a gene; V was cut back by 4 bases and J by 4 bases. The CDR3 DNA reads as TGCGCCAGCAGCCCAATTGAGACAGGGGGCACTGAAGCTTTCTTT. It codes for CASSPIETGGTEAFF. The complete variable domain, with remaining parts taken from reference TRBV5-1 and TRBJ1-1, reads KAGVTQTPRYLIKTRGQQVTLSCSPISGHRSVSWYQQTPGQGLQFLFEYFSETQRNKGNFPGRFSGRQFSNSRSEMNVSTLELGDSALYLCASSPIETGGTEAFFGQGTRLTVV.

The J gene is TRBJ2-3, the V gene TRBV6-6; D possibly corresponds to TRBD2 (6 bases). Germline CDR1 reads MNHNY; CDR2 reads SVGAGI (reference sequence). Deletions cut 0 bases from V and 6 bases from J, with 10 bases between. The CDR3 is 14 amino acids. CDR3 bases: TGTGCCAGCAGTTACTCGGGGAGCGGGGATACGCAGTATTTT. Translation: CASSYSGSGDTQYF.

The chain joins TRBV2 to TRBJ2-7, with a tentative D call TRBD2 (6 bases). The CDR3 extends over 12 amino acids. CDR1 is SNHLY and CDR2 is FYNNEI in the germline V gene. V was trimmed by 9 bases and J by 1 base, leaving 10 bases between them. The CDR3 is CASRLVSYEQYF. The CDR3 nucleotides read TGTGCCAGTAGACTAGTTTCCTACGAGCAGTACTTC.

The chain carries TRBV5-1 and TRBJ2-7; 9 bases are shared with TRBD2. This CDR3 has 16 residues. The germline CDR1 and CDR2 sequences are SGHRS and YFSETQ. V dropped 3 bases and J dropped 2; count of bases not matched to a gene: 9. CDR3 DNA: TGCGCCAGCAGCTCAACAACCGGGACTAGCACCTACGAGCAGTACTTC. Residues: CASSSTTGTSTYEQYF.

This chain links TRBV5-4 with TRBJ2-1; TRBD2 agrees at 8 bases. V lost 1 base and J lost 2; bases outside the gene matches: 8. Germline CDR1 reads SGHNT; CDR2 reads YYREEE (reference sequence). The CDR3 is 17 residues long. The CDR3 nucleotides are TGTGCCAGCAGCTTGAAATGGGGACTAGGAGCCTACAATGAGCAGTTCTTC. This codes for CASSLKWGLGAYNEQFF.